Listed below are T cell receptor beta chains from one sample, sequenced in a study of blood T cell repertoires in COVID-19. Clones were read by immunoSEQ multiplex PCR, and TCRdb kept only the in-frame ones, dropping some. The sample holds 250,000 to 350,000 clones, about 90% seen once. Sequencing was done on a sample of peripheral blood. All receptors come from a man aged 18 to 35 who had recovered from COVID-19. Each CDR3 is given with its conserved first and last residue. Fields, in order: J gene, D gene, clone size, V gene, CDR3 DNA, CDR3 protein. The D gene is left open where the match is weak. Size values are once, few and many counts, or a class for expanded clones, and some rows have none.

j_call: TRBJ2-4; d_call: -; clone_size: -; v_call: TRBV6-2/TRBV6-3; cdr3_nt: TGTGCCAGCAGTTACAGCGGAGCCAAAAACATTCAGTACTTC; cdr3_aa: CASSYSGAKNIQYF
j_call: TRBJ1-2; d_call: -; clone_size: -; v_call: TRBV2; cdr3_nt: TGTGCCAGCAGAACAGCTACCTATGGCTACACCTTC; cdr3_aa: CASRTATYGYTF
j_call: TRBJ2-1; d_call: TRBD2; clone_size: -; v_call: TRBV15; cdr3_nt: TGTGCCACCAGCAGAGATCTAGCGGGAGAGAATGAGCAGTTCTTC; cdr3_aa: CATSRDLAGENEQFF
j_call: TRBJ1-1; d_call: -; clone_size: -; v_call: TRBV10-2; cdr3_nt: TGCGCCAGCAGTGAGTCCAGGGGAACTGAAGCTTTCTTT; cdr3_aa: CASSESRGTEAFF
j_call: TRBJ1-6; d_call: -; clone_size: once; v_call: TRBV5-4; cdr3_nt: TGTGCCAGCAGCTTGTGGCAGGGCCCTAGGTCACCCCTCCACTTT; cdr3_aa: CASSLWQGPRSPLHF
j_call: TRBJ1-6; d_call: TRBD1; clone_size: -; v_call: TRBV5-4; cdr3_nt: TGTGCCAGCAGCCGAGGGACAGATTACAATTCACCCCTCCACTTT; cdr3_aa: CASSRGTDYNSPLHF
j_call: TRBJ2-4; d_call: -; clone_size: -; v_call: TRBV5-4; cdr3_nt: TGTGCCAGCAGCTTGGCCCCCGGTCTCGCAGCCAAAAACATTCAGTACTTC; cdr3_aa: CASSLAPGLAAKNIQYF
j_call: TRBJ2-1; d_call: TRBD2; clone_size: -; v_call: TRBV2; cdr3_nt: TGTGCCAGCATGGGCGGGGGTACCTACAATGAGCAGTTCTTC; cdr3_aa: CASMGGGTYNEQFF
j_call: TRBJ2-1; d_call: TRBD2; clone_size: -; v_call: TRBV5-1; cdr3_nt: TGCGCCAGCACCCAAAGTGGCGGACTAGCGGGATACAATGAGCAGTTCTTC; cdr3_aa: CASTQSGGLAGYNEQFF
j_call: TRBJ1-4; d_call: -; clone_size: -; v_call: TRBV5-5; cdr3_nt: TGTGCCAGCAGCTTGCGGCAGGGGAACGAAAAACTGTTTTTT; cdr3_aa: CASSLRQGNEKLFF
j_call: TRBJ1-2; d_call: -; clone_size: -; v_call: TRBV19; cdr3_nt: TGTGCCAGTAGCGAAACAGATATCCTCTATGGCTACACCTTC; cdr3_aa: CASSETDILYGYTF
j_call: TRBJ2-3; d_call: TRBD2; clone_size: few; v_call: TRBV11-2; cdr3_nt: TGTGCCAGCAGCCTCCAACTAGCGGGAGGGAGAGATACGCAGTATTTT; cdr3_aa: CASSLQLAGGRDTQYF
j_call: TRBJ1-3; d_call: -; clone_size: -; v_call: TRBV24-1; cdr3_nt: TGTGCCACCAGTGATTCGGACCGGGGGAGAGGAAACACCATATATTTT; cdr3_aa: CATSDSDRGRGNTIYF
j_call: TRBJ2-7; d_call: TRBD1; clone_size: once; v_call: TRBV19; cdr3_nt: TGTGCCAGTAGTGCCCCGGGACAGGGGTACTACGAGCAGTACTTC; cdr3_aa: CASSAPGQGYYEQYF
j_call: TRBJ1-1; d_call: -; clone_size: -; v_call: TRBV5-1; cdr3_nt: TGCGCCAGCAGCTTGGGTGGGGCCGTAAACACTGAAGCTTTCTTT; cdr3_aa: CASSLGGAVNTEAFF
j_call: TRBJ1-2; d_call: -; clone_size: -; v_call: TRBV4-1; cdr3_nt: TGCGCCAGCAGCCAAGATCGGTCACCTAACTATGGCTACACCTTC; cdr3_aa: CASSQDRSPNYGYTF
j_call: TRBJ1-1; d_call: -; clone_size: -; v_call: TRBV19; cdr3_nt: TGTGCCAGTAGTATAGTATTGAACACTGAAGCTTTCTTT; cdr3_aa: CASSIVLNTEAFF
j_call: TRBJ1-1; d_call: TRBD1; clone_size: -; v_call: TRBV19; cdr3_nt: TGTGCCAGCGTCGGACAGGGAATATTCTCTATGAACACTGAAGCTTTCTTT; cdr3_aa: CASVGQGIFSMNTEAFF
j_call: TRBJ2-1; d_call: TRBD2; clone_size: once; v_call: TRBV7-3; cdr3_nt: TGTGCCAGCAGCTCGAGGACTAGCGGCCCCTACAATGAGCAGTTCTTC; cdr3_aa: CASSSRTSGPYNEQFF
j_call: TRBJ1-1; d_call: -; clone_size: -; v_call: TRBV28; cdr3_nt: TGTGCCAGCAGTACAGGGTCCACTGAAGCTTTCTTT; cdr3_aa: CASSTGSTEAFF
j_call: TRBJ1-2; d_call: -; clone_size: -; v_call: TRBV2; cdr3_nt: TGTGCCAGCAGCGCGGGCCAACGGACCTATGGCTACACCTTC; cdr3_aa: CASSAGQRTYGYTF
j_call: TRBJ2-1; d_call: -; clone_size: -; v_call: TRBV19; cdr3_nt: TGTGCCAGTAGTATCGGCGGGATTGAGCAGTTCTTC; cdr3_aa: CASSIGGIEQFF
j_call: TRBJ1-2; d_call: -; clone_size: -; v_call: TRBV6-1; cdr3_nt: TGTGCCAGCAGTGAATATACAGATAAATATGGCTACACCTTC; cdr3_aa: CASSEYTDKYGYTF
j_call: TRBJ2-1; d_call: -; clone_size: -; v_call: TRBV7-9; cdr3_nt: TGTGCCAGCAGCACGGGAACTTTTTTACGGAATGAGCAGTTCTTC; cdr3_aa: CASSTGTFLRNEQFF
j_call: TRBJ1-5; d_call: TRBD1; clone_size: -; v_call: TRBV27; cdr3_nt: TGTGCCAGCAGCCCCAGGGGGCTTGGCAATCAGCCCCAGCATTTT; cdr3_aa: CASSPRGLGNQPQHF
j_call: TRBJ1-1; d_call: TRBD1; clone_size: -; v_call: TRBV18; cdr3_nt: TGTGCCAGCTCACCGCGACAGGGGGACCTGAACACTGAAGCTTTCTTT; cdr3_aa: CASSPRQGDLNTEAFF
j_call: TRBJ1-2; d_call: TRBD1; clone_size: -; v_call: TRBV14; cdr3_nt: TGTGCCAGCAGCCGTACCGGGACAGTCTATGGCTACACCTTC; cdr3_aa: CASSRTGTVYGYTF
j_call: TRBJ2-3; d_call: -; clone_size: few; v_call: TRBV3-1/TRBV3-2; cdr3_nt: TGTGCCAGCAGTTTTTTGGGACAAAGCACAGATACGCAGTATTTT; cdr3_aa: CASSFLGQSTDTQYF
j_call: TRBJ1-1; d_call: -; clone_size: once; v_call: TRBV10-3; cdr3_nt: TGTGCCATCACCAGATCAGGGGTGAACACTGAAGCTTTCTTT; cdr3_aa: CAITRSGVNTEAFF
j_call: TRBJ1-6; d_call: TRBD1; clone_size: once; v_call: TRBV14; cdr3_nt: TGTGCCAGCAGCCACCGAACAGGGGTGGCCTATAATTCACCCCTCCACTTT; cdr3_aa: CASSHRTGVAYNSPLHF
j_call: TRBJ1-1; d_call: -; clone_size: -; v_call: TRBV27; cdr3_nt: TGTGCCAGCAGTTTATCGATCGCGGGCAACACTGAAGCTTTCTTT; cdr3_aa: CASSLSIAGNTEAFF
j_call: TRBJ2-1; d_call: -; clone_size: -; v_call: TRBV4-1; cdr3_nt: TGCGCCAGCAGCCAAGATGATGCTAGGTCCCACAATGAGCAGTTCTTC; cdr3_aa: CASSQDDARSHNEQFF
j_call: TRBJ1-2; d_call: TRBD1; clone_size: once; v_call: TRBV12-3/TRBV12-4; cdr3_nt: TGTGCCAGCAGTCCCCGGGACAGCTATGGCTACACCTTC; cdr3_aa: CASSPRDSYGYTF
j_call: TRBJ2-7; d_call: TRBD1; clone_size: -; v_call: TRBV7-2; cdr3_nt: TGTGCCAGCAGCTGGGGACAGGGGGCCTACGAGCAGTACTTC; cdr3_aa: CASSWGQGAYEQYF
j_call: TRBJ1-4; d_call: TRBD1; clone_size: -; v_call: TRBV19; cdr3_nt: TGTGCCAGTAGTATAGTCCTGACAGGGGGCGCTGAAAAACTGTTTTTT; cdr3_aa: CASSIVLTGGAEKLFF
j_call: TRBJ2-7; d_call: TRBD2; clone_size: -; v_call: TRBV28; cdr3_nt: TGTGCCACCAGCCCGAGACTAGCGGGGACCTACGAGCAGTACTTC; cdr3_aa: CATSPRLAGTYEQYF
j_call: TRBJ2-1; d_call: TRBD2; clone_size: -; v_call: TRBV5-1; cdr3_nt: TGCGCCAGCAGCCCGGGGGGGACTAGCAACAATGAGCAGTTCTTC; cdr3_aa: CASSPGGTSNNEQFF
j_call: TRBJ1-4; d_call: -; clone_size: -; v_call: TRBV7-9; cdr3_nt: TGTGCCAGCAGCCCCCCTGTTGGCGGAGTTAATGAAAAACTGTTTTTT; cdr3_aa: CASSPPVGGVNEKLFF
j_call: TRBJ2-7; d_call: -; clone_size: -; v_call: TRBV5-5; cdr3_nt: TGTGCCAGCAGCAACGAAAACAGATACGAGCAGTACTTC; cdr3_aa: CASSNENRYEQYF
j_call: TRBJ2-7; d_call: TRBD1; clone_size: -; v_call: TRBV18; cdr3_nt: TGTGCCAGCTCACCAAATTCCCAGGGGGCCCACGAGCAGTACTTC; cdr3_aa: CASSPNSQGAHEQYF
j_call: TRBJ2-6; d_call: -; clone_size: -; v_call: TRBV5-1; cdr3_nt: TGCGCCAGCGAGGAGGGATCTGGGGCCAACGTCCTGACTTTC; cdr3_aa: CASEEGSGANVLTF
j_call: TRBJ2-2; d_call: TRBD2; clone_size: -; v_call: TRBV10-3; cdr3_nt: TGTGCCATCAGTGTGGCGGGGGGCACCGGGGAGCTGTTTTTT; cdr3_aa: CAISVAGGTGELFF
j_call: TRBJ1-3; d_call: TRBD1; clone_size: few; v_call: TRBV7-9; cdr3_nt: TGTGCCAGCAGCTTAGTCGGACAGGGGAGCTCTGGAAACACCATATATTTT; cdr3_aa: CASSLVGQGSSGNTIYF
j_call: TRBJ2-7; d_call: -; clone_size: -; v_call: TRBV5-1; cdr3_nt: TGCGCCAGCAGCTTGGAATCAGGCGGGCGCGAGCAGTACTTC; cdr3_aa: CASSLESGGREQYF
j_call: TRBJ2-3; d_call: TRBD2; clone_size: -; v_call: TRBV5-5; cdr3_nt: TGTGCCAGCAGCTTCCGCGGGACTAGCGGCGGCACAGATACGCAGTATTTT; cdr3_aa: CASSFRGTSGGTDTQYF
j_call: TRBJ1-1; d_call: TRBD1; clone_size: -; v_call: TRBV7-9; cdr3_nt: TGTGCCAGCAGCTTAAGGCAGGGGGCCAAATCTGAAGCTTTCTTT; cdr3_aa: CASSLRQGAKSEAFF
j_call: TRBJ1-5; d_call: -; clone_size: -; v_call: TRBV5-6; cdr3_nt: TGTGCCAGCAGCTTGGGACAGTACAATCAGCCCCAGCATTTT; cdr3_aa: CASSLGQYNQPQHF
j_call: TRBJ2-7; d_call: TRBD2; clone_size: -; v_call: TRBV19; cdr3_nt: TGTGCCAGTAGTCAAGGGACTAGCGGGACGACCTACGAGCAGTACTTC; cdr3_aa: CASSQGTSGTTYEQYF
j_call: TRBJ2-7; d_call: -; clone_size: -; v_call: TRBV9; cdr3_nt: TGTGCCAGCAGTTCGCAGGCTGAATCCTACGAGCAGTACTTC; cdr3_aa: CASSSQAESYEQYF
j_call: TRBJ2-1; d_call: TRBD2; clone_size: -; v_call: TRBV7-2; cdr3_nt: TGTGCCAGCAGCTCCACTAGCGGGGGGTGGAATGAGCAGTTCTTC; cdr3_aa: CASSSTSGGWNEQFF
j_call: TRBJ2-2; d_call: TRBD2; clone_size: few; v_call: TRBV7-8; cdr3_nt: TGTGCCAGCAGCACAACCGGGACTAGCGTATGGAACAAGAACACCGGGGAGCTGTTTTTT; cdr3_aa: CASSTTGTSVWNKNTGELFF
j_call: TRBJ2-5; d_call: -; clone_size: -; v_call: TRBV10-3; cdr3_nt: TGTGCCATCAGTGAGTCTTATAGTAGCGAACAAGAGACCCAGTACTTC; cdr3_aa: CAISESYSSEQETQYF